The rows below give T cell receptor beta chains drawn from one sample of a study of blood T cells in healthy people across ages. TCRdb analysed the 5' RACE reads with MiXCR anew, one entry per CDR3 protein. The profile shows fewer than 2 million distinct CDR3 sequences, roughly two fifths of them singletons. Material for sequencing was blood. The receptor source for this set is a human donor in good health. The CDR3 runs from the conserved cysteine through the conserved F or W. D genes are given only for firm matches. Clone size appears in some rows only: once, few, many, or a class for an expanded clone.

CDR3 protein,CDR3 DNA,D gene,J gene,V gene,CDR3 length,clone size
CASSLGQEGLEQYF,TGTGCCAGCAGTCTTGGACAGGAAGGATTGGAGCAGTACTTC,TRBD1,TRBJ2-7,TRBV6-5,14,NA
CASSFGRHSYEQYF,TGTGCCAGCAGTTTTGGGCGCCACTCCTACGAGCAGTACTTC,NA,TRBJ2-7,TRBV12-3/TRBV12-4,14,few
CSVAQRASYNEQFF,TGCAGCGTTGCCCAGCGGGCCTCCTACAATGAGCAGTTCTTC,NA,TRBJ2-1,TRBV29-1,14,NA
CASSLGWGDTYEQYF,TGCGCCAGCAGCTTGGGATGGGGGGACACCTACGAGCAGTACTTC,NA,TRBJ2-7,TRBV5-1,15,few
CASSFPGPYNEQFF,TGTGCCAGCAGTTTCCCTGGGCCCTACAATGAGCAGTTCTTC,NA,TRBJ2-1,TRBV12-3/TRBV12-4,14,many
CSAGSRGAYNEQFF,TGCAGTGCTGGGAGCCGGGGCGCCTACAATGAGCAGTTCTTC,NA,TRBJ2-1,TRBV20-1,14,NA
CATSSPGQGNGYTF,TGTGCCACCAGCAGCCCGGGACAGGGGAATGGCTACACCTTC,TRBD1,TRBJ1-2,TRBV15,14,NA
CASSLGLAAIYNEQYF,TGTGCCAGCAGCCTGGGACTAGCGGCAATATACAATGAGCAGTACTTC,TRBD2,TRBJ2-7,TRBV7-2,16,NA
CASSSQQAGKSSYEQYF,TGTGCCAGCAGTTCGCAGCAGGCAGGGAAGAGTTCCTACGAGCAGTACTTC,NA,TRBJ2-7,TRBV28,17,NA
CSARDIAGGLNEQFF,TGCAGTGCTAGAGATATAGCGGGGGGGCTCAATGAGCAGTTCTTC,TRBD2,TRBJ2-1,TRBV20-1,15,NA
CSVVGTGGSNEQFF,TGCAGCGTTGTTGGGACAGGGGGAAGCAATGAGCAGTTCTTC,TRBD1,TRBJ2-1,TRBV29-1,14,NA
CASSADRADEQYF,TGTGCCAGCAGTGCGGACAGGGCGGACGAGCAGTACTTC,TRBD1,TRBJ2-7,TRBV13,13,NA
CATSDPRGGSPDTQYF,TGTGCCACCAGTGATCCCCGCGGGGGCTCCCCAGATACGCAGTATTTT,NA,TRBJ2-3,TRBV24-1,16,NA
CASKRTGEDGYTF,TGTGCCAGCAAAAGGACAGGGGAAGATGGCTACACCTTC,TRBD1,TRBJ1-2,TRBV6-5,13,NA
CASSQDLGLYTGELFF,TGCGCCAGCAGCCAAGATCTAGGGTTGTACACCGGGGAGCTGTTTTTT,NA,TRBJ2-2,TRBV4-3,16,NA
CSGYRGYTGELFF,TGCAGCGGGTACAGGGGTTACACCGGGGAGCTGTTTTTT,TRBD1,TRBJ2-2,TRBV29-1,13,NA
CSALSRDQETQYF,TGCAGTGCTTTGTCGCGGGACCAAGAGACCCAGTACTTC,NA,TRBJ2-5,TRBV20-1,13,NA
CASSLTPGSNTEAFF,TGTGCCAGCAGCTTGACACCAGGGTCGAACACTGAAGCTTTCTTT,NA,TRBJ1-1,TRBV3-1,15,NA
CASSFRRGSYNEQFF,TGCGCCAGCAGCTTCCGAAGGGGTTCCTACAATGAGCAGTTCTTC,NA,TRBJ2-1,TRBV5-1,15,few
CASSQDLTGLAGDRAKNIQYF,TGCGCCAGCAGCCAAGATCTCACGGGACTAGCGGGAGATAGAGCCAAAAACATTCAGTACTTC,TRBD2,TRBJ2-4,TRBV4-3,21,many
CASSPLEILAGGRNEQFF,TGTGCCAGCTCACCACTCGAAATACTAGCGGGGGGCAGGAATGAGCAGTTCTTC,TRBD2,TRBJ2-1,TRBV18,18,few
CASSQDWMIQGRSYEQYF,TGCGCCAGCAGCCAAGATTGGATGATACAGGGGCGATCCTACGAGCAGTACTTC,TRBD1,TRBJ2-7,TRBV4-3,18,NA
CASSQDQAGFSDEQYF,TGCGCCAGCAGCCAAGATCAAGCGGGGTTCTCGGACGAGCAGTACTTC,TRBD2,TRBJ2-7,TRBV4-1,16,NA
CASSLEGQGANEQFF,TGTGCCAGCAGCTTGGAGGGACAGGGGGCCAATGAGCAGTTCTTC,TRBD1,TRBJ2-1,TRBV5-5,15,few
CAIRAGTGGLDEQFF,TGTGCCATCAGAGCCGGGACAGGGGGCTTGGATGAGCAGTTCTTC,TRBD1,TRBJ2-1,TRBV10-3,15,NA